This TCR beta chain was captured by sequencing in a study of blood T cell repertoires in COVID-19. Study-wide context: COVID-19 samples from acute and convalescent phases originated in the United States, Italy and Spain. Sources were T cells, B-cell-depleted T cells, or PBMCs; the material itself was cDNA or gDNA.

On this clone: The same CDR3 also results from other DNA sequences found in this sample.

V lost 4 bases, J lost 4 bases, and 16 bases stayed unmatched. Germline V gene lookup returns CDR1 SGDLS and CDR2 YYNGEE. This CDR3 region has 17 residues. The authors' processing: By means of reference gene primer amplification, nucleated cell counts were estimated. Data came from immunoSEQ multiplex PCR; TCRdb stores just in-frame clones and leaves some out. Clone size and V and J calls were adopted from that table, with D and trimming inferred from the DNA. This repertoire shows roughly 160,000 clones, about four fifths found once; its top ten account for around 20%. The specimen sequenced was peripheral blood. The V gene is TRBV9, the J gene TRBJ1-2; 7 bases fit TRBD1. The sequence derives from a woman between 70 and 85 years old who had recovered from COVID-19. This CDR3 reads CASSPRQGVAHIYGYTF. The CDR3 DNA reads TGTGCCAGCAGCCCGCGTCAGGGGGTCGCCCACATCTATGGCTACACCTTC.